This T cell receptor (beta chain) was sequenced during a study of CD8 T cells in ankylosing spondylitis. General observations from the study: Significant enrichment of disease-linked clones was reported in matched ankylosing spondylitis synovial fluid. Both synovial fluid and blood in reactive arthritis had previously been reported to carry some motif variants. CD8+ cells made up the disease-linked clones, which were relatively rare in peripheral blood. Made up of eight highly homologous variants, a TCR beta motif appeared characteristic of ankylosing spondylitis blood.

This clonotype was observed a few times. Its specificity is unknown. V lost 3 bases to trimming and J lost 3 bases, with 5 bases between them. Germline V CDR1 and CDR2: DFQATT, SNEGSKA (reference sequence). The CDR3 has 11 residues. Scientists made TCR beta libraries using quantitative 5'-RACE with molecular barcodes. TCRdb called the 5' RACE reads again in MiXCR, with one record for every CDR3 protein. The sample includes approximately 500,000 distinct CDR3 sequences, approximately 11% seen only once; the top ten take under 7.5%. The receptor comes from a male donor with ankylosing spondylitis. The sequencing sample was made of blood, either unsorted or a sorted T cell fraction (not recorded which). This sequence joins TRBV20-1 and TRBJ1-1; D ambiguous. CDR3 protein: CSARAHTEAFF. In DNA, the CDR3 is TGCAGTGCTAGGGCCCACACTGAAGCTTTCTTT.